A single sample is the source of the 2 T cell receptor beta chains below, sequenced in a study of Ad26.COV2.S vaccination and SARS-CoV-2 variants. Method: immunoSEQ multiplex PCR; TCRdb's copy keeps in-frame clones and lacks some. The data show about 470,000 clones, roughly 87% seen once. As to treatment: roughly 19 received Ad26.COV2.S at low or high dose, single or two shots; about 5 received placebo; per-sample allocation not given. Sampling took place 63 days after the first vaccine or placebo injection. The specimen comprised peripheral blood, sampled in a trial of Ad26.COV2.S vaccine versus placebo. All receptors derive from a person between 18 and 65 years old who received the Ad26.COV2.S COVID-19 vaccine or a placebo.

The chain combines TRBV28 with TRBJ2-7; a possible D gene is TRBD1 (5 bases). Germline CDR1 is MDHEN and CDR2 is SYDVKM. The length of the CDR3 is 13 residues. V lost 6 bases, J lost 2 bases, and 11 bases lay in between. The CDR3 loop is CASRRNRPYEQYF. Here the CDR3 DNA reads TGTGCCAGCAGGAGAAACAGGCCCTACGAGCAGTACTTC.

The chain carries TRBV19 and TRBJ2-3, with 7 bases that match TRBD2. The ends lost 4 bases at V and 6 bases at J; junction bases unmatched: 4. Per the germline V gene, CDR1 is LNHDA and CDR2 is SQIVND (reference sequence). CDR3 length: 13 residues. The CDR3 protein is CASSSSTSDTQYF. For the CDR3, the DNA is TGTGCCAGTAGTAGCTCGACTAGCGATACGCAGTATTTT.